This T cell receptor beta chain originates from a study of blood T cell repertoires in COVID-19 (dated by TCRdb to 2020 to 2021). Regarding the study in general: Samples covering the acute and convalescent phases of COVID-19 were provided by collaborators in the United States, Italy and Spain. The material from the prospective study consisted of cDNA or gDNA derived from T cells, B-cell-depleted T cells, or PBMCs. The dataset comprised deeply sampled blood TCRbeta repertoires from subjects exposed to, actively infected with, or recovered from COVID-19. A freely available public database, intended as a resource for researchers studying the immune response to SARS-CoV-2, is where the repertoires were released. The samples were drawn from the first 160 participants of the ongoing ImmuneRACE study and from some 1,300 subjects provided by 6 global collaborators. The sample metadata nearly always contained a de-identified subject ID, COVID-19 status, age in years and sex. Where available, HLA class I and class II types were obtained from metadata supplied by the sample provider rather than from assay-based typing. What the authors observed across the whole study: Clinical and demographic metadata were provided uncurated, with the amount varying by source and participant.

TCRbeta CDR3 regions were amplified from genomic DNA by means of the immunoSEQ Assay, a bias-controlled multiplex PCR. The study's own analysis went as follows. The number of nucleated cells in each sample was estimated from the amplification of reference gene primers within the assay. To quantify the absolute abundance of each unique TCRbeta CDR3 rearrangement, sequence reads were collapsed and filtered. For each sample, productive Simpson clonality was calculated as the square root of Simpson's diversity index over productive rearrangements. Here the immuneACCESS table is served through TCRdb, limited to in-frame sequences with V and J called. Missing clones are a known gap in these copies; in checked studies unresolved V genes cover under half, and the rest lacks a known reason. That table is the source of V, J and clone size, and D and trimming were worked out from the DNA. The sample table records fewer than 200,000 clones; 88% of these occur just once. The ten largest clones take up more than 25% of the sample.

Details on this clone: Its target antigen remains unknown. Base-call qualities are not available, and no considerably larger clone is one nucleotide away.

Collaborating institutions collected whole blood in K2EDTA tubes following their own protocols. For TCRbeta analysis, collaborators shipped samples in one of three forms: frozen whole blood, isolated PBMCs, or DNA extracted from either of those sample types. Compared with germline, V lacks 6 bases and J lacks 3 bases; bases without a gene match: 4. CDR1 and CDR2 are read off the germline V gene as MNHEY and SVGAGI. Including cysteine and phenylalanine, the CDR3 has 13 amino acids. Only the CDR3 DNA is retained, 39 bases long and in frame from the first base. The rearrangement combines TRBV6-5 with TRBJ1-1; 7 middle bases align to TRBD1. Source material: peripheral blood. The sequence derives from a man aged 55 to 70 with acute or convalescent COVID-19. The encoded CDR3 is CASRAGGYTEAFF. The DNA sequence is as follows: TGTGCCAGCAGAGCAGGGGGATACACTGAAGCTTTCTTT.